The 18 T cell receptor beta chains below come from one sample, sequenced in a study of cytomegalovirus exposure and HLA in healthy donors. The PCR employed 60 Vbeta primers together with 13 Jbeta primers. The table came from immunoSEQ multiplex PCR; TCRdb's copy has only in-frame clones and leaves some out. The sample comprises just over 200,000 clones, around 83% of which are singletons, and approximately 2.5% rests with the top ten. The sequenced sample was PBMCs. The receptors come from a woman aged 40 to 50 in good health and CMV-seronegative.

The chain combines TRBV5-5 with TRBJ2-1; D unresolved. Trimming removed 4 bases from V and 3 bases from J, with 8 bases in between. This CDR3 is built from 13 residues. Germline-derived CDR1 and CDR2 are SGHKS and YYEKEE (reference sequence). The CDR3 loop is CASSLTYYNEQFF. DNA for the CDR3: TGTGCCAGCAGCCTCACCTACTACAATGAGCAGTTCTTC.

J is TRBJ1-1 and V is TRBV5-1, with D possibly matching TRBD1 (5 bases). The CDR3 is 15 amino acids. The V end lost 4 bases, the J end lost 5 bases, and 18 bases lay between the germline ends. The germline gives CDR1 SGHRS, CDR2 YFSETQ. CDR3 sequence (DNA): TGCGCCAGCAGCCCCGGTCAGGGCGCGAGGACTGAAGCTTTCTTT. This codes for CASSPGQGARTEAFF.

The chain is built from TRBV30 and TRBJ1-1; D gene uncertain. This CDR3 region has 14 residues. Germline CDR1 is GTSNPN and CDR2 is SVGIG (reference sequence). Deletions cut 0 bases from V and 1 base from J, with 9 bases between. CDR3 sequence (DNA): TGTGCCTGGAGTGTACTAATGGGGAACACTGAAGCTTTCTTT. Its translation: CAWSVLMGNTEAFF.

The rearrangement joins TRBV7-2 to TRBJ1-1; unclear D gene. CDR1 and CDR2 (germline): SGHTA, FQGNSA. Trimming removed 5 bases from V and 7 bases from J, with 14 bases in between. The CDR3 contains 13 residues. Here the CDR3 DNA reads TGTGCCAGCAGCATTCGACGGGCGGGTGAAGCTTTCTTT. Protein: CASSIRRAGEAFF.

In regard to this clone: At the DNA level, this CDR3 is encoded by other sequences in the same sample as well. The chain combines TRBV5-1 with TRBJ2-1, with D hard to call. CDR1 and CDR2 from the germline V gene are SGHRS and YFSETQ. CDR3 size: 15 residues. Trimming removed 0 bases from V and 5 bases from J, with 12 bases in between. The CDR3 DNA follows: TGCGCCAGCAGCTTGGCAACTACCCGAAACAATGAGCAGTTCTTC. It is translated as CASSLATTRNNEQFF. Full variable domain (outside the CDR3, taken from reference TRBV5-1 and TRBJ2-1): KAGVTQTPRYLIKTRGQQVTLSCSPISGHRSVSWYQQTPGQGLQFLFEYFSETQRNKGNFPGRFSGRQFSNSRSEMNVSTLELGDSALYLCASSLATTRNNEQFFGPGTRLTVL.

The genes are TRBV4-1 and TRBJ2-3; 12 nucleotides align to TRBD2. CDR1 is MGHRA and CDR2 is YSYEKL in the germline V gene. The CDR3 length is 17 residues. The V gene end was trimmed by 2 bases and the J gene end by 0 bases; junction bases not matched to a gene: 3. The CDR3 is CASSQYGTSGSTDTQYF. The CDR3 coding sequence is TGCGCCAGCAGCCAATACGGGACTAGCGGGAGCACAGATACGCAGTATTTT.

In its sample, this clone was seen a few times. The chain carries TRBV5-5 and TRBJ1-2, with D tentatively TRBD1 (5 bases). Trimming shortened V by 4 bases and J by 4 bases, and 11 bases separated the two germline ends. The CDR3 length is 13 residues. Germline V gives CDR1 SGHKS, CDR2 YYEKEE (reference sequence). The CDR3 spells CASSLTVIYGYTF. In nucleotides, the CDR3 is TGTGCCAGCAGCCTGACAGTGATCTATGGCTACACCTTC.

This chain links TRBV15 with TRBJ1-3, with D tentatively TRBD1 (6 bases). The V end lost 8 bases, the J end lost 4 bases, and 15 bases lay between the germline ends. This CDR3 is 14 amino acids long. Germline values: CDR1 LNHNV, CDR2 YYDKDF (reference sequence). The CDR3 here is CATGPRTAGNTIYF. CDR3 sequence (DNA): TGTGCCACCGGCCCGAGGACAGCCGGAAACACCATATATTTT.

The rearrangement joins TRBV19 to TRBJ2-1; D is possibly TRBD2 (5 bases). The CDR3 sequence is 11 residues long. V shed 6 bases and J shed 8 bases, with 8 bases lying between them. From germline, CDR1 is LNHDA and CDR2 SQIVND (reference sequence). CDR3 amino acids: CASSEGDEQFF. The DNA of the CDR3 is TGTGCCAGTAGCGAGGGTGATGAGCAGTTCTTC.

In DNA form, the CDR3 reads TGCGCCAGCAGCCACCCGACAGGGGGTCAATACACGCAGTATTTT. Amino acids: CASSHPTGGQYTQYF. The rearrangement links TRBV4-1 to TRBJ2-3; 9 bases align to TRBD1. Germline V gene lookup returns CDR1 MGHRA and CDR2 YSYEKL. V lost 3 bases and J lost 9; bases outside the gene matches: 10. The CDR3 runs 15 residues.

The rearrangement uses TRBV15 and TRBJ2-1; 7 bases are shared with TRBD2. V lost 6 bases, J lost 0 bases, and 11 bases stayed unmatched. The CDR3 contains 17 residues. The germline gives CDR1 LNHNV, CDR2 YYDKDF (reference sequence). The CDR3 loop reads CATRARSGVPSYNEQFF. The CDR3 DNA sequence: TGTGCCACCAGGGCTAGAAGCGGGGTCCCCTCCTACAATGAGCAGTTCTTC.

The chain recombines TRBV4-2 with TRBJ2-3; TRBD2 is a possible D gene (5 bases). Germline-derived CDR1 and CDR2 are LGHNA and YNFKEQ. The CDR3 is 14 amino acids. V was shortened by 1 base and J by 4 bases, with 9 bases between the two germline ends. CDR3 sequence (DNA): TGTGCCAGCAGCCAAGCCAAGAGGGCAGATACGCAGTATTTT. It codes for CASSQAKRADTQYF.

In the case of this clone: At one boundary the junction diverges from the germline segment, which might be a read error. The chain uses TRBV7-9 and TRBJ2-1; 7 nucleotides align to TRBD1. Per germline, CDR1 SEHNR and CDR2 FQNEAQ (reference sequence). The CDR3 sequence is 12 residues long. CDR3 protein: CSSSFQGDEQFF. CDR3 DNA sequence: TGTTCCAGCAGCTTCCAGGGGGATGAGCAGTTCTTC.

The V call is TRBV5-1, the J call TRBJ2-1, with 7 bases that match TRBD2. V gave up 3 bases and J gave up 3 bases; unmatched junction bases: 6. The CDR3 has 15 amino acids. CDR1 and CDR2 (germline): SGHRS, YFSETQ. The CDR3 coding sequence is TGCGCCAGCAGCTCCTTAGCGGGTGTCTACAATGAGCAGTTCTTC. This translates into CASSSLAGVYNEQFF.

This clone was seen more than once but under ten times. The chain combines TRBV25-1 with TRBJ1-2; D is unclear. CDR3 length equals 13 residues. Germline V lookup: CDR1 MGHDK, CDR2 SYGVNS. Trimming removed 2 bases from V and 4 bases from J, with 8 bases in between. The CDR3 reads CASSEEWLYGYTF. In DNA form, the CDR3 reads TGTGCCAGCAGTGAAGAATGGCTCTATGGCTACACCTTC.

For this clone: The junction does not match germline at one end; this may be a read error. This chain connects TRBV6-1 to TRBJ2-2, with a possible D match to TRBD1 (8 bases). Germline loops: CDR1 MNHNS, CDR2 SASEGT. This CDR3 spans 15 amino acids. This CDR3 is CATHGQGLNIGELFF. In nucleotides, the CDR3 is TGTGCCACCCACGGACAGGGACTAAACATCGGGGAGCTGTTTTTT.

The chain uses TRBV19 and TRBJ2-3; D not resolved. Germline CDR1 is LNHDA and CDR2 is SQIVND (reference sequence). V was trimmed by 2 bases and J by 5 bases, leaving 8 bases between them. The CDR3 is made up of 13 amino acids. In DNA, the CDR3 is TGTGCCAGTAGTATAAGAGGCGAAGATACGCAGTATTTT. Encoded protein: CASSIRGEDTQYF.

V is TRBV19 and J is TRBJ1-1, with 8 bases aligning to TRBD1. The germline V gene has CDR1 LNHDA and CDR2 SQIVND (reference sequence). CDR3 length equals 12 residues. The CDR3 bases are TGTGGGAGTCGGACAGGGCCAACTGAAGCTTTCTTT. Translating it yields CGSRTGPTEAFF.